These 15 T cell receptor beta chains came from one sample sequenced in a study of T cells in Graves' hyperthyroidism and ophthalmopathy (dated by TCRdb to the late 2010s). Libraries were built with multiplex PCR. TCRdb lists the instrument as Illumina HiSeq 2000. TCR beta CDR3 regions were amplified from RNA transcripts. For the first round of RT-PCR on the TCR CDR3, the HTBI primer set was used together with the Qiagen OneStep RT-PCR kit. The public reads were quality trimmed at Q25 with fastp and then assembled into clones with MiXCR by TCRdb, keeping productive beta chains. Each entry is one CDR3 protein sequence, shown with its most common DNA and genes. The sample table holds over 250,000 distinct CDR3 sequences, of which approximately 14% were seen once. The ten biggest clones cover 34% of the sample. The specimen sequenced was blood. The receptors derive from a woman aged 40-49 years with Graves' ophthalmopathy.

This clonotype was recorded many times. The chain employs TRBV18 and TRBJ1-1; D unclear. The length of the CDR3 is 14 residues. V was shortened by 3 bases and J by 4 bases, with 12 bases between the two germline ends. The germline V gene has CDR1 KGHSH and CDR2 LQKENI. The CDR3 region is CASSPKTEFTEAFF. The CDR3 DNA sequence: TGTGCCAGCTCACCTAAGACTGAGTTCACTGAAGCTTTCTTT. Full variable domain (missing parts from reference TRBV18 and TRBJ1-1): NAGVMQNPRHLVRRRGQEARLRCSPMKGHSHVYWYRQLPEEGLKFMVYLQKENIIDESGMPKERFSAEFPKEGPSILRIQQVVRGDSAAYFCASSPKTEFTEAFFGQGTRLTVV.

This clonotype was detected a few times. The chain has TRBV6-1 and TRBJ1-1; no reliable D call. V shed 5 bases and J shed 8 bases, with 15 bases lying between them. The CDR3 covers 13 residues. Germline CDR1 MNHNS, CDR2 SASEGT. CDR3 coding DNA: TGTGCCAGCAGTTTCCGGGGAGGGCGAGAAGCTTTCTTT. Its translation is CASSFRGGREAFF.

This clonotype was picked up many times. The J gene is TRBJ1-4, the V gene TRBV28; D may be TRBD1 (5 bases). The CDR3 loop spans 12 amino acids. CDR1 is MDHEN, CDR2 SYDVKM, per germline. Trimming cost V 5 bases and J 8 bases, with 9 bases left between them. CDR3 nucleotides: TGTGCCAGCAGTCAGGGCAGCGAAAAACTGTTTTTT. The encoded protein is CASSQGSEKLFF.

In this sample, this clonotype turned up a few times. DNA for the CDR3: TGCGCCAGCACCTTAGGGACAGTAGATTCACCCCTCCACTTT. Translating gives CASTLGTVDSPLHF. This chain links TRBV5-1 with TRBJ1-6; TRBD1 matches at 7 bases. The CDR3 runs 14 residues. CDR1 is SGHRS and CDR2 is YFSETQ in the germline V gene. J lost 8 bases, V lost 6 bases, and 8 bases had no gene match.

V usage is TRBV15 and J usage is TRBJ2-2, with TRBD2 matching 7 bases. CDR3 length: 12 amino acids. Trimming at V came to 11 bases and at J to 1 base, leaving 1 base not matched to a gene. Germline CDR1 LNHNV, CDR2 YYDKDF (reference sequence). The CDR3 region has the DNA TGTGCCTCGGGGGGGAACACCGGGGAGCTGTTTTTT. It yields the protein CASGGNTGELFF. Full variable domain (remainder filled in from reference TRBV15 and TRBJ2-2): DAMVIQNPRYQVTQFGKPVTLSCSQTLNHNVMYWYQQKSSQAPKLLFHYYDKDFNNEADTPDNFQSRRPNTSFCFLDIRSPGLGDTAMYLCASGGNTGELFFGEGSRLTVL.

The rearrangement uses TRBV5-1 and TRBJ1-2, with D hard to call. This CDR3 is built from 14 residues. Trimming took 0 bases from V and 7 from J, leaving 13 bases between them. Germline CDR1 is SGHRS and CDR2 is YFSETQ. The CDR3, as DNA: TGCGCCAGCAGCTTGGAGGTAGGGTCTGGTGGCTACACCTTC. It yields the protein CASSLEVGSGGYTF.

The rearrangement uses TRBV19 and TRBJ1-5; 9 bases agree with TRBD1. The trim removed 5 bases at V and 7 bases at J, leaving 9 bases unmatched. The CDR3 consists of 15 residues. CDR1 and CDR2 (germline): LNHDA, SQIVND (reference sequence). The CDR3 region is CASSVGTGSGQPQHF. CDR3 in DNA: TGTGCCAGTAGTGTCGGGACAGGGAGCGGGCAGCCCCAGCATTTT.

This clonotype was counted at least ten times. Here the CDR3 DNA reads TGTGCCAGCAGCCTAACCGGGACAGGGTTCGAGCAGTACTTC. Translation gives CASSLTGTGFEQYF. The chain is built from TRBV11-1 and TRBJ2-7, with 9 nucleotides matching TRBD1. The germline V gene has CDR1 SGHAT and CDR2 FQDESV (reference sequence). This CDR3 comprises 14 residues. Trimming took 5 bases from V and 6 from J; bases not matched to a gene: 8.

This chain connects TRBV11-2 to TRBJ2-3; no clear D. This CDR3 has 14 residues. The germline gives CDR1 SGHAT, CDR2 FQNNGV. The germline V and J ends were trimmed by 2 bases and 3 bases, with 9 bases remaining between them. CDR3 nucleotides: TGTGCCAGCAGCTTAATCCCCGTGACAGATACGCAGTATTTT. Translating gives CASSLIPVTDTQYF. The full variable domain, its missing parts supplied by reference TRBV11-2 and TRBJ2-3, is EAGVAQSPRYKIIEKRQSVAFWCNPISGHATLYWYQQILGQGPKLLIQFQNNGVVDDSQLPKDRFSAERLKGVDSTLKIQPAKLEDSAVYLCASSLIPVTDTQYFGPGTRLTVL.

This clonotype was counted many times. The CDR3 DNA reads TGTGCCAGCAGCTTATTTCAACTAGCGGGGGATACGCAGTATTTT. It encodes CASSLFQLAGDTQYF. This chain connects TRBV7-2 to TRBJ2-3; 10 nucleotides match TRBD2. V lost 2 bases, J lost 6 bases, and 5 bases stayed unmatched. This CDR3 has 15 residues. Germline-derived CDR1 and CDR2 are SGHTA and FQGNSA. Looking up the rest from reference TRBV7-2 and TRBJ2-3 gives the full variable domain: GAGVSQSPSNKVTEKGKDVELRCDPISGHTALYWYRQSLGQGLEFLIYFQGNSAPDKSGLPSDRFSAERTGGSVSTLTIQRTQQEDSAVYLCASSLFQLAGDTQYFGPGTRLTVL.

This clonotype was detected ten times or more. V gene TRBV2 combines with J gene TRBJ1-5; the D is unclear. The length of the CDR3 is 15 residues. Germline lookup yields CDR1 SNHLY and CDR2 FYNNEI. The V end lost 2 bases, the J end lost 1 base, and 9 bases lay between the germline ends. CDR3 DNA sequence: TGTGCCAGCAGTGAACATGCGGGGAGCAATCAGCCCCAGCATTTT. This gives the protein CASSEHAGSNQPQHF.

This clonotype was seen more than once but under ten times. This chain joins TRBV20-1 and TRBJ1-4; D is undetermined. Trimming removed 6 bases from V and 8 bases from J, with 10 bases in between. This CDR3 has 11 amino acids. Germline CDR1 is DFQATT and CDR2 is SNEGSKA (reference sequence). CDR3: CSAPRKEKLFF. The CDR3 coding sequence is TGCAGTGCCCCCCGGAAGGAAAAACTGTTTTTT.

The chain recombines TRBV4-1 with TRBJ1-5; D is unresolved. Germline V lookup: CDR1 MGHRA, CDR2 YSYEKL. The V end was cut by 1 base, the J end by 7 bases, with 11 bases between. This CDR3 comprises 14 residues. CDR3 nucleotide sequence: TGCGCCAGCAGCCAAGGCGAGGGTAGACAGCCCCAGCATTTT. Encoded protein: CASSQGEGRQPQHF.

This clonotype was observed a handful of times. V is TRBV19 and J is TRBJ1-2; 7 nucleotides match TRBD1. The CDR3 is 11 residues long. The junction had 2 bases not matched to a gene; V was cut back by 6 bases and J by 7 bases. The V gene's germline CDR1 is LNHDA and CDR2 SQIVND (reference sequence). CDR3 in DNA: TGTGCCAGTAGCGACAGGGTTGGCTACACCTTC. Its translation: CASSDRVGYTF.

The chain links TRBV20-1 to TRBJ1-2; D might be TRBD1 (6 bases). The V gene's germline CDR1 is DFQATT and CDR2 SNEGSKA (reference sequence). CDR3 length: 14 amino acids. Deletions cut 5 bases from V and 4 bases from J, with 17 bases between. CDR3 DNA: TGCAGTGCTTCTAATTACAGGGCTGCCTATGGCTACACCTTC. It yields the protein CSASNYRAAYGYTF.